Each of the 19 T cell receptor beta chains below was sequenced from the same sample in a study of blood T cell repertoires in COVID-19. TCRdb's table, derived via immunoSEQ multiplex PCR, lists solely in-frame clones and lacks some. This repertoire shows roughly 380,000 clones, approximately 91% found once; its top ten account for under 1.2%. Sequenced sample: PBMCs or T cells enriched from blood (not recorded which). The receptors stem from a young woman who had been exposed to COVID-19.

V is TRBV11-3 and J is TRBJ2-1; 7 positions agree with TRBD2. V trimming: 5 bases; J trimming: 3 bases; junction bases outside the gene matches: 19. CDR3 length equals 19 residues. From germline, CDR1 is SGHNT and CDR2 YENEEA. CDR3 region: CASSRRMMAGVFGYNEQFF. As DNA, the CDR3 is TGTGCCAGCAGCCGAAGGATGATGGCGGGAGTGTTTGGCTACAATGAGCAGTTCTTC.

The V gene is TRBV29-1, the J gene TRBJ2-5; D is possibly TRBD1 (6 bases). Germline V CDR1 and CDR2: SQVTM, ANQGSEA. The CDR3 runs 14 residues. Deletions cut 0 bases from V and 2 bases from J, with 10 bases between. The CDR3 loop is CSVEDQGTQETQYF. CDR3 in DNA: TGCAGCGTTGAAGATCAGGGGACACAAGAGACCCAGTACTTC.

J is TRBJ2-7 and V is TRBV12-3 or TRBV12-4; 7 bases are shared with TRBD2. The CDR3 spans 13 residues. V lost 7 bases and J lost 4; bases outside the gene matches: 7. The CDR3: CASIRGGTYEQYF. As DNA, the CDR3 is TGTGCCAGCATTCGGGGAGGGACTTACGAGCAGTACTTC.

This chain connects TRBV7-3 to TRBJ2-7, with D possibly being TRBD1 (6 bases). There are 15 residues in the CDR3. Germline V gives CDR1 SGHTA, CDR2 FQGTGA. Trimming took 2 bases from V and 0 from J, leaving 11 bases between them. CDR3 amino acids: CASSLATGPSYEQYF. CDR3 DNA sequence: TGTGCCAGCAGCTTAGCGACAGGACCCTCCTACGAGCAGTACTTC.

This chain joins TRBV7-6 and TRBJ1-3; D remains ambiguous. Trimming removed 6 bases from V and 7 bases from J, with 10 bases in between. There are 12 residues in the CDR3. CDR1 is SGHVS, CDR2 FNYEAQ, per germline. For the CDR3, the DNA is TGTGCCAGCAGGTCGCCCGGGAACACCATATATTTT. Translated: CASRSPGNTIYF.

Note on this clone: This sample also contains other DNA sequences that code for the same CDR3. The CDR3 DNA reads as TGTGCCAGTCGACGGGGGATCTACGAGCAGTACTTC. Amino acid sequence: CASRRGIYEQYF. The chain combines TRBV28 with TRBJ2-7; D may be TRBD2 (6 bases). Deletions cut 9 bases from V and 3 bases from J, with 12 bases between. CDR3 size: 12 residues. Germline CDR1 is MDHEN and CDR2 is SYDVKM.

A few counts support this clone. This chain uses TRBV3-1 (or the pseudogene TRBV3-2) with TRBJ1-5; 9 nucleotides agree with TRBD1. Trimming at V came to 0 bases and at J to 7 bases, leaving 7 bases not matched to a gene. Germline lookup yields CDR1 LGHDT and CDR2 YNNKEL (reference sequence). The CDR3 consists of 16 residues. This chain's CDR3 is CASSQDGGQGRQPQHF. Here the CDR3 DNA reads TGTGCCAGCAGCCAAGATGGGGGACAGGGACGACAGCCCCAGCATTTT.

The V call is TRBV9, the J call TRBJ2-1, with unresolved D. V was cut by 0 bases and J by 6 bases, with 10 bases left in between. There are 14 residues in the CDR3. CDR1 and CDR2 (germline): SGDLS, YYNGEE. CDR3 DNA sequence: TGTGCCAGCAGCGTAGTAGCTAGACCCAATGAGCAGTTCTTC. Its translation: CASSVVARPNEQFF.

The gene calls are TRBV6-5 and TRBJ1-3; D is unclear. CDR3 length equals 14 residues. CDR1 MNHEY and CDR2 SVGAGI come from the germline V gene. Trimming cost V 6 bases and J 0 bases, with 9 bases left between them. CDR3 sequence (DNA): TGTGCCAGCAGCAGACAACTCTCTGGAAACACCATATATTTT. It translates to CASSRQLSGNTIYF.

For the CDR3, the DNA is TGTGCCAGTAGTACCGCCGGGAAGACTGAAGCTTTCTTT. Translated, it gives CASSTAGKTEAFF. This chain connects TRBV19 to TRBJ1-1, with D unresolved. Between the trimmed V and J ends, which lost 4 bases and 5 bases, there was a span of 11 bases. This CDR3 is 13 amino acids long. From germline, CDR1 is LNHDA and CDR2 SQIVND (reference sequence). The full variable domain, rest sourced from reference TRBV19 and TRBJ1-1, is DGGITQSPKYLFRKEGQNVTLSCEQNLNHDAMYWYRQDPGQGLRLIYYSQIVNDFQKGDIAEGYSVSREKKESFPLTVTSAQKNPTAFYLCASSTAGKTEAFFGQGTRLTVV.

The CDR3 is CASSTQGLAGAGYNEQFF. CDR3 bases: TGTGCCAGCAGCACCCAGGGACTAGCGGGAGCCGGTTACAATGAGCAGTTCTTC. The V and J genes are TRBV7-9 and TRBJ2-1, with 14 positions matching TRBD2. The junction had 10 bases not matched to a gene; V was cut back by 5 bases and J by 4 bases. The CDR3 has 18 residues. Germline CDR1 and CDR2: SEHNR and FQNEAQ (reference sequence).

The chain couples TRBV5-1 to TRBJ2-3; D gene uncertain. CDR1 is SGHRS, CDR2 YFSETQ, per germline. V dropped 0 bases and J dropped 5 bases, with 13 bases sitting between them. The CDR3 is 15 residues long. The CDR3 region is CASSLVGLVEDTQYF. The CDR3 DNA follows: TGCGCCAGCAGCTTGGTTGGTCTAGTTGAAGATACGCAGTATTTT. The full variable domain, completed using reference TRBV5-1 and TRBJ2-3, is KAGVTQTPRYLIKTRGQQVTLSCSPISGHRSVSWYQQTPGQGLQFLFEYFSETQRNKGNFPGRFSGRQFSNSRSEMNVSTLELGDSALYLCASSLVGLVEDTQYFGPGTRLTVL.

The chain is built from TRBV12-3 or TRBV12-4 and TRBJ2-7; 8 nucleotides agree with TRBD2. This CDR3 is 12 amino acids long. V was pared by 4 bases and J by 10 bases, with 6 bases of the junction left unmatched. The CDR3 region has the DNA TGTGCCAGCAGTTCCCCCGGGACTAGTCAGTACTTC. Its translation is CASSSPGTSQYF.

This clone was recorded a few times. The rearrangement joins TRBV5-1 to TRBJ2-1, with 11 positions matching TRBD2. V shed 4 bases, J shed 8 bases, and the junction held 8 bases outside the gene matches. This CDR3 has 15 residues. From germline, CDR1 is SGHRS and CDR2 YFSETQ. CDR3 nucleotide sequence: TGCGCCAGCAGCCTTAGCGGGAGGGCCCGATATGAGCAGTTCTTC. This codes for CASSLSGRARYEQFF.

This rearrangement joins TRBV27 to TRBJ2-2, with D uncertain. Per the germline V gene, CDR1 is MNHEY and CDR2 is SMNVEV (reference sequence). V gave up 3 bases and J gave up 9 bases, with 8 bases separating them. This CDR3 has 12 residues. The CDR3 DNA reads as TGTGCCAGCAGTTTCGGTTCGCGGGAGCTGTTTTTT. Translating it yields CASSFGSRELFF.

The rearrangement uses TRBV28 and TRBJ1-4; TRBD1 is a possible D gene (6 bases). The V end lost 2 bases, the J end lost 0 bases, and 13 bases lay between the germline ends. This CDR3 has 17 amino acids. Germline V lookup: CDR1 MDHEN, CDR2 SYDVKM. CDR3: CASSLMATGATNEKLFF. The CDR3 bases are TGTGCCAGCAGTTTAATGGCGACAGGTGCAACTAATGAAAAACTGTTTTTT.

CDR3 DNA sequence: TGCGCCAGCAGTACCGGGACACGGGCATCCAATGAGCAGTTCTTC. Amino acid sequence: CASSTGTRASNEQFF. The J gene is TRBJ2-1, the V gene TRBV10-2; D might be TRBD1 (6 bases). The CDR3 consists of 15 residues. V was trimmed by 5 bases and J by 6 bases, leaving 17 bases between them. Germline V gives CDR1 WSHSY, CDR2 SAAADI.

This chain uses TRBV30 with TRBJ1-5; 9 nucleotides agree with TRBD1. The CDR3 consists of 12 residues. The germline CDR1 and CDR2 sequences are GTSNPN and SVGIG (reference sequence). CDR3 sequence: CAADRGGQPQHF. The CDR3 region has the DNA TGTGCTGCGGACAGGGGAGGTCAGCCCCAGCATTTT.

The chain recombines TRBV10-3 with TRBJ2-1; 10 bases are shared with TRBD2. This CDR3 spans 15 amino acids. V lost 0 bases, J lost 12 bases, and 8 bases stayed unmatched. Germline V lookup: CDR1 ENHRY, CDR2 SYGVKD. For the CDR3, the DNA is TGTGCCATCAGTGAGTCAGGACTAGCGGAGGGGGGGCAGTTCTTC. Translation gives CAISESGLAEGGQFF.